Given below is one TCR beta chain in context. The target antigen is unknown. TCRdb keeps only in-frame clones here, not all; method: immunoSEQ multiplex PCR. The sample includes 150,000 to 250,000 clones, 80% to 90% of them seen just once. These data come from a study of cytomegalovirus exposure and HLA in healthy donors. About the study: The same platform was used for the 130 or so validation repertoires as for the 666 first-cohort repertoires, as reported in a later analysis. Overall study results and limits: For cytomegalovirus status, the classifier reportedly gave diagnoses with high specificity and sensitivity. There were a few CMV-associated chains whose specificity for CMV antigens was confirmed in vitro.

The donors were members of the roughly 120-subject validation cohort (separate from the approximately 730-subject first cohort). The germline V gene has CDR1 SGDLS and CDR2 YYNGEE. CDR3 length: 15 residues. V trimming: 0 bases; J trimming: 4 bases; junction bases outside the gene matches: 2. Sequencing was carried out using PBMCs. The source of this sequence is a woman aged 30 to 39 in good health and CMV-seronegative. The chain recombines TRBV9 with TRBJ1-1, with TRBD1 identical over 11 bases. CDR3 protein: CASSVDGTGGTEAFF. DNA for the CDR3: TGTGCCAGCAGCGTAGACGGGACAGGGGGCACTGAAGCTTTCTTT.